This T cell receptor (beta chain) comes out of a study of immune evolution from preneoplasia to lung adenocarcinoma. Findings and caveats of the study: From normal lung to invasive adenocarcinoma, top clone frequencies appeared to decrease.

Sequencing used immunoSEQ multiplex PCR; TCRdb keeps in-frame clones, though not all of them. This sample has 9,000 to 9,500 clones; around 91% occur once, and the top ten carry over 2%. This clone was detected only once. No antigen is known for it. Patients had resection in Japan or China between about 2014 and 2018. Premalignant or tumor cells were enriched by macro-dissection after pathologic assessment. Specimen: FFPE invasive lung adenocarcinoma tissue. This receptor was taken from a person aged 65 to 85 with invasive lung adenocarcinoma.

CDR3 DNA: TGTGCCAGCAGCCAAGAGGGGACAGGGAATTGGAATCAGCCCCAGCATTTT. This gives the protein CASSQEGTGNWNQPQHF. This chain joins TRBV4-2 and TRBJ1-5; 9 bases map to TRBD1. This CDR3 region has 17 residues. The V and J ends lost 0 bases and 4 bases, in that order; junction bases with no gene match: 7. Germline CDR1 and CDR2: LGHNA and YNFKEQ.